The entry below describes one T cell receptor (beta chain). Its antigen is as yet unknown. The germline V gene encodes CDR1 SGHDT and CDR2 YYEEEE. Losses at the gene ends were 2 bases for V and 7 bases for J; bases not matched to a gene: 9. The CDR3 extends over 15 amino acids. Repertoires were generated with immunoSEQ multiplex PCR, while TCRdb's copy carries only in-frame clones and drops some. This table has 35,000 to 50,000 clones, around three quarters appearing once. This entry is derived from a study of T cell responses to AZD1222 COVID-19 vaccine. Study-level points and caveats: Of spike-specific TCRs, nearly half reportedly target regions left unmutated in variants.

The sequences come from peripheral blood, collected 28 days after the second dose of the MenACWY control vaccine. The V gene is TRBV5-6, the J gene TRBJ2-1, with 7 bases matching TRBD1. This receptor was taken from an adult who received the MenACWY meningococcal vaccine as a control. Written as DNA, the CDR3 is TGTGCCAGCAGCTTAATGAGACAGGGTCGTAATGAGCAGTTCTTC. Its protein product is CASSLMRQGRNEQFF.